Listed here are 16 T cell receptor beta chains from one sample, sequenced in a study of T cell repertoires in cytomegalovirus infection. TCRdb ran MiXCR on the reads and lists one entry per CDR3 protein. The sample shows fewer than 300,000 distinct CDR3 sequences, about 26% of them seen only once. The sequenced sample was PBMCs. The receptors were sampled from a human donor in good health (CMV status not recorded). Some clones in this sample may be carry-over from other donors' samples.

At least ten counts were recorded for this clonotype. This sequence joins TRBV7-2 and TRBJ2-7; D unresolved. The CDR3 has 14 amino acids. The V end was cut by 3 bases, the J end by 2 bases, with 11 bases between. Germline V lookup: CDR1 SGHTA, CDR2 FQGNSA. Here the CDR3 DNA reads TGTGCCAGCAGCTTTGGTAGCTCGGCCTACGAGCAGTACTTC. Translation gives CASSFGSSAYEQYF.

V is TRBV11-2 and J is TRBJ2-1; no firm D call. Germline V gene lookup returns CDR1 SGHAT and CDR2 FQNNGV. V was shortened by 1 base and J by 0 bases, with 4 bases between the two germline ends. The CDR3 spans 14 residues. The CDR3 reads CASSLVISYNEQFF. In nucleotides, the CDR3 is TGTGCCAGCAGCTTAGTGATCTCCTACAATGAGCAGTTCTTC.

In its sample, this clonotype was seen many times. The rearrangement links TRBV7-2 to TRBJ1-4; D unresolved. Germline values: CDR1 SGHTA, CDR2 FQGNSA. The V gene lost 0 bases and the J gene lost 8 bases, with 7 bases spanning the gap. The CDR3 extends over 13 amino acids. CDR3 in DNA: TGTGCCAGCAGCTTAGCTATACGCGAAAAACTGTTTTTT. Translating it yields CASSLAIREKLFF.

V is TRBV5-4 and J is TRBJ2-3; D gene ambiguous. This CDR3 contains 15 residues. Germline V gene sequence: CDR1 SGHNT, CDR2 YYREEE (reference sequence). Trimming left V 6 bases short and J 2 bases short, with 16 bases between. CDR3 bases: TGTGCCAGCACCCTGGCGGTAGGCAACACAGATACGCAGTATTTT. It translates to CASTLAVGNTDTQYF.

Ten or more counts support this clonotype. This chain connects TRBV7-2 to TRBJ2-5, with 12 positions matching TRBD2. The CDR3 is 16 residues long. Germline V lookup: CDR1 SGHTA, CDR2 FQGNSA. V was pared by 1 base and J by 5 bases, with 5 bases of the junction left unmatched. The CDR3 DNA is TGTGCCAGCAGCTTAGGGGCTAGCGGGGGGGCCGAGACCCAGTACTTC. Its protein product is CASSLGASGGAETQYF.

V gene TRBV6-5 combines with J gene TRBJ2-1; 10 bases are a match to TRBD2. The germline gives CDR1 MNHEY, CDR2 SVGAGI. The ends lost 2 bases at V and 6 bases at J; junction bases unmatched: 1. This CDR3 comprises 14 residues. DNA for the CDR3: TGTGCCAGCAGTTACATAGCGGGAGGCAATGAGCAGTTCTTC. It encodes CASSYIAGGNEQFF.

The V call is TRBV5-4, the J call TRBJ2-1; D uncertain. Looked up from germline, CDR1 is SGHNT and CDR2 is YYREEE (reference sequence). V lost 0 bases, J lost 10 bases, and 11 bases lay in between. This CDR3 has 13 residues. The DNA of the CDR3 is TGTGCCAGCAGCTTGGAGGCAGCCCGGGAGCAGTTCTTC. Encoded protein: CASSLEAAREQFF.

This clonotype has just a few counts. The chain recombines TRBV18 with TRBJ2-7; 11 bases fit TRBD1. Germline-derived CDR1 and CDR2 are KGHSH and LQKENI. The CDR3 spans 14 residues. V was pared by 5 bases and J by 3 bases, with 3 bases of the junction left unmatched. CDR3 sequence: CASSGGTGGYEQYF. The DNA of the CDR3 is TGTGCCAGCTCAGGGGGGACAGGGGGCTACGAGCAGTACTTC.

The table lists this clonotype with a few counts. The gene calls are TRBV4-1 and TRBJ1-5; 10 nucleotides match TRBD1. V gave up 2 bases and J gave up 6 bases; unmatched junction bases: 10. The CDR3 is 17 amino acids. Germline assignment: CDR1 MGHRA and CDR2 YSYEKL. In nucleotides, the CDR3 is TGCGCCAGCAGCCAACAGGGCGGGACAGGGGAAGGTCAGCCCCAGCATTTT. The encoded protein is CASSQQGGTGEGQPQHF.

The chain couples TRBV5-1 to TRBJ2-1; TRBD1 agrees at 9 bases. The ends lost 3 bases at V and 3 bases at J; junction bases unmatched: 4. CDR3 length: 15 residues. Germline V gene lookup returns CDR1 SGHRS and CDR2 YFSETQ. CDR3 nucleotide sequence: TGCGCCAGCAGCTCCGGACAGGGGAACTACAATGAGCAGTTCTTC. Translating it yields CASSSGQGNYNEQFF.

This clonotype occurred many times. Written as DNA, the CDR3 is TGTGCCAGCAGCTTAGTAGGAGGGACAGGGGCCACCGGGGAGCTGTTTTTT. It specifies CASSLVGGTGATGELFF. The chain couples TRBV7-3 to TRBJ2-2; 10 nucleotides line up with TRBD1. The CDR3 is 17 amino acids. The V gene end was trimmed by 2 bases and the J gene end by 4 bases; junction bases not matched to a gene: 7. Germline lookup yields CDR1 SGHTA and CDR2 FQGTGA.

The J gene is TRBJ2-2, the V gene TRBV10-3; 7 bases align to TRBD2. CDR1 and CDR2 from the germline V gene are ENHRY and SYGVKD. Trimming cost V 6 bases and J 4 bases; bases outside gene matches: 8. The CDR3 length is 15 residues. The DNA for the CDR3 is TGTGCCATCAGCCCTTCTGGGGGGGGCACCGGGGAGCTGTTTTTT. Its translation is CAISPSGGGTGELFF.

This clonotype was detected many times. This sequence joins TRBV6-1 and TRBJ1-5; D is unresolved. The germline gives CDR1 MNHNS, CDR2 SASEGT. CDR3 length: 13 residues. Trimming shortened V by 6 bases and J by 4 bases, and 10 bases separated the two germline ends. CDR3 DNA: TGTGCCAGCAGGTTGATCAATAATCAGCCCCAGCATTTT. This encodes CASRLINNQPQHF.

This clonotype was seen more than once but under ten times. This chain connects TRBV6-1 to TRBJ1-1; 7 positions agree with TRBD1. The CDR3 runs to 12 residues. Germline V gene lookup returns CDR1 MNHNS and CDR2 SASEGT. Trimming at V came to 6 bases and at J to 3 bases, leaving 1 base not matched to a gene. The CDR3 is CASRGQYTEAFF. Here the CDR3 DNA reads TGTGCCAGCAGGGGACAGTACACTGAAGCTTTCTTT.

This clonotype showed up just a few times. The genes are TRBV20-1 and TRBJ2-1, with D unresolved. V was pared by 5 bases and J by 0 bases, with 14 bases between. The CDR3 totals 15 residues. CDR1 is DFQATT and CDR2 is SNEGSKA in the germline V gene (reference sequence). The CDR3, as DNA: TGCAGTGCTCTCTCCGAGGCCACCTCCTACAATGAGCAGTTCTTC. As protein: CSALSEATSYNEQFF.

This clonotype has a count of ten or more. The rearrangement joins TRBV28 to TRBJ1-1; no firm D call. The CDR3 loop spans 12 amino acids. V was shortened by 1 base and J by 5 bases, with 5 bases between the two germline ends. Germline V gives CDR1 MDHEN, CDR2 SYDVKM. This chain's CDR3 is CASSLFGTEAFF. The CDR3 DNA reads TGTGCCAGCAGTTTATTTGGTACTGAAGCTTTCTTT.